The T cell receptor beta chain described here comes from a study of blood T cell repertoires in COVID-19. Background on the study: In each case, the material was cDNA or gDNA derived from T cells, B-cell-depleted T cells, or PBMCs.

V lost 7 bases to trimming and J lost 9 bases, with 12 bases between them. The CDR3 is made up of 11 amino acids. The germline CDR1 and CDR2 sequences are LGHDT and YNNKEL (reference sequence). This clone was seen just once. The protocol was immunoSEQ multiplex PCR, while the TCRdb copy is restricted to in-frame clones and leaves out a portion. This sample carries nearly 350,000 clones, around 87% of them seen once, and the ten largest clones take over 6%. The sequenced material came from peripheral blood. This chain connects TRBV3-1 (or the pseudogene TRBV3-2) to TRBJ2-5; perhaps TRBD1 as D (5 bases). The source of this sequence is a woman aged 50 to 60 with COVID-19, enrolled during active disease. The CDR3 reads CASMGVGAQYF. DNA of the CDR3: TGTGCCAGCATGGGCGTAGGGGCCCAGTACTTC.